The 23 T cell receptor beta chains reported below all come from one sample, sequenced in a study of T-cell reconstitution after alpha-beta-depleted transplantation in children. Unique molecular identifiers were used to barcode this TCRbeta library. TCRdb reanalysed the PCR reads using MiXCR and keeps one entry per CDR3 protein. This table holds approximately 500,000 distinct CDR3 sequences, approximately 10% found once. This sample comprised PBMCs, obtained before TCRalphabeta/CD19-depleted stem cell transplant. The receptors were sampled from a child aged 2-15 years with inherited bone marrow failure, due to receive a stem cell transplant.

This clonotype was observed many times. The chain employs TRBV5-1 and TRBJ1-1, with 9 bases identical to TRBD1. The CDR3 totals 16 residues. Germline CDR1 and CDR2: SGHRS and YFSETQ. J was trimmed by 2 bases and V by 3 bases; bases with no gene match: 8. In DNA, the CDR3 is TGCGCCAGCAGCTATCCCTACAGGGGGCGAAACACTGAAGCTTTCTTT. It translates to CASSYPYRGRNTEAFF.

This rearrangement joins TRBV20-1 to TRBJ1-5; D possibly corresponds to TRBD1 (6 bases). In germline, CDR1 is DFQATT, CDR2 SNEGSKA (reference sequence). This CDR3 comprises 12 residues. Between the trimmed V and J ends, which lost 6 bases and 6 bases, there was a span of 12 bases. The CDR3 bases are TGCAGTGCAGGGGGGCGGGTTCAGCCCCAGCATTTT. The encoded protein is CSAGGRVQPQHF.

This clonotype was counted ten times or more. CDR3 DNA sequence: TGTGCCAGCACGCCCGGGGCGAACACTGAAGCTTTCTTT. Translated, it gives CASTPGANTEAFF. This chain connects TRBV12-3 or TRBV12-4 to TRBJ1-1; D might be TRBD1 (5 bases). The CDR3 spans 13 residues. Deletions cut 7 bases from V and 1 base from J, with 10 bases between.

This clonotype showed up many times. The chain has TRBV5-1 and TRBJ1-4, with 8 bases aligning to TRBD1. J was trimmed by 7 bases and V by 0 bases; bases with no gene match: 2. Germline CDR1 reads SGHRS; CDR2 reads YFSETQ. CDR3 length: 14 amino acids. The CDR3 DNA reads as TGCGCCAGCAGCTTGGAACAGGGGGGTGAAAAACTGTTTTTT. As protein: CASSLEQGGEKLFF.

This clonotype was observed many times. The rearrangement joins TRBV18 to TRBJ2-7, with no clear D. This CDR3 is built from 15 residues. Trimming pared 2 bases from V and 0 bases from J, leaving 11 bases between. Germline V gene sequence: CDR1 KGHSH, CDR2 LQKENI. CDR3 region: CASSPAAESSYEQYF. CDR3 bases: TGTGCCAGCTCACCAGCGGCCGAGAGCTCCTACGAGCAGTACTTC.

This clonotype was seen ten or more times. CDR3 sequence (DNA): TGTGCCAGCAGATCCGGGGACGGGCAGTTCTTC. The encoded protein is CASRSGDGQFF. The J gene is TRBJ2-1, the V gene TRBV27; either TRBD1 or TRBD2 may supply D (5 bases each). This CDR3 has 11 amino acids. Germline assignment: CDR1 MNHEY and CDR2 SMNVEV (reference sequence). With 6 bases removed from V and 12 bases from J, the gap between germline ends came to 12 bases.

This clonotype occurred many times. The CDR3 loop is CSVGTGGNTGELFF. CDR3 nucleotides: TGCAGCGTTGGGACAGGAGGGAACACCGGGGAGCTGTTTTTT. The rearrangement uses TRBV29-1 and TRBJ2-2; 7 bases align to TRBD1. CDR3 length: 14 amino acids. In germline, CDR1 is SQVTM, CDR2 ANQGSEA. V lost 4 bases to trimming and J lost 1 base; unmatched junction nucleotides: 3.

This clonotype was counted ten times or more. This chain's CDR3 is CSARVSLSYGELFF. The CDR3 DNA sequence: TGCAGTGCTAGAGTATCGCTCTCTTACGGGGAGCTGTTTTTT. The chain carries TRBV20-1 and TRBJ2-2; D not certain. Germline V gives CDR1 DFQATT, CDR2 SNEGSKA (reference sequence). V was pared by 1 base and J by 7 bases, with 13 bases between. The CDR3 loop spans 14 amino acids.

This clonotype was detected many times. This chain uses TRBV10-3 with TRBJ2-7, with a weak D call TRBD2 (6 bases). Germline lookup yields CDR1 ENHRY and CDR2 SYGVKD. This CDR3 is 15 amino acids long. The V gene lost 0 bases and the J gene lost 2 bases, with 11 bases spanning the gap. CDR3 sequence reads: CAISESPGVTYEQYF. The CDR3 nucleotides read TGTGCCATCAGTGAGTCCCCGGGAGTAACCTACGAGCAGTACTTC.

This clonotype was recorded many times. The CDR3 DNA sequence: TGTGCCAGCCAATTCCAGGGGAGCACAGATACGCAGTATTTT. Translation: CASQFQGSTDTQYF. The chain has TRBV2 and TRBJ2-3, with D possibly TRBD1 on 6 matching bases. V shed 8 bases and J shed 0 bases, with 12 bases lying between them. This CDR3 contains 14 residues. The germline V gene has CDR1 SNHLY and CDR2 FYNNEI.

The chain links TRBV12-3 or TRBV12-4 to TRBJ2-3, with D uncertain. V was pared by 5 bases and J by 0 bases, with 9 bases between. The CDR3 contains 14 residues. The CDR3 reads CASSTDTSTDTQYF. As DNA, the CDR3 is TGTGCCAGCAGTACAGACACTAGCACAGATACGCAGTATTTT.

The chain carries TRBV20-1 and TRBJ2-1, with TRBD2 matching over 9 bases. This CDR3 has 15 residues. The V gene's germline CDR1 is DFQATT and CDR2 SNEGSKA (reference sequence). The trim removed 0 bases at V and 10 bases at J, leaving 10 bases unmatched. The CDR3 is CSARESGRRAREQFF. The CDR3 coding sequence is TGCAGTGCTAGAGAGAGCGGGAGGAGGGCCCGGGAGCAGTTCTTC.

This clonotype was picked up a small number of times. CDR3: CASRYRGGTGELFF. CDR3 nucleotide sequence: TGTGCCAGCAGATACAGGGGAGGGACCGGGGAGCTGTTTTTT. J is TRBJ2-2 and V is TRBV5-6; either TRBD1 or TRBD2 may fit D (7 bases each). This CDR3 has 14 residues. In germline, CDR1 is SGHDT, CDR2 YYEEEE. Trimming pared 5 bases from V and 5 bases from J, leaving 13 bases between.

The chain has TRBV13 and TRBJ2-7, with 10 bases aligning to TRBD1. Germline lookup yields CDR1 PRHDT and CDR2 FYEKMQ (reference sequence). This CDR3 is built from 15 residues. With V trimmed by 4 bases and J by 6 bases, 9 bases remained unmatched. Here the CDR3 DNA reads TGTGCCAGCAGCTGGAGAGGGACAGGGGTACCCGAGCAGTACTTC. Translated: CASSWRGTGVPEQYF.

This chain links TRBV6-1 with TRBJ1-4, with D perhaps matching TRBD1 (5 bases). Trimming removed 5 bases from V and 3 bases from J, with 13 bases in between. The CDR3 covers 15 residues. The germline gives CDR1 MNHNS, CDR2 SASEGT. The CDR3 here is CASSPIGGANEKLFF. CDR3 nucleotide sequence: TGTGCCAGCAGTCCCATCGGGGGAGCTAATGAAAAACTGTTTTTT.

Ten or more counts support this clonotype. A junction boundary mismatches the germline segment, possibly from a read error. The chain uses TRBV7-7 and TRBJ2-2, with D perhaps TRBD1 or TRBD2 (6 bases each). The CDR3 spans 13 residues. CDR1 SSHAT and CDR2 FNYEAQ come from the germline V gene (reference sequence). This CDR3 is CASSPGEAGELFF. The DNA of the CDR3 is TGTGCTAGCAGCCCAGGGGAGGCCGGGGAGCTGTTTTTT.

The J gene is TRBJ2-2, the V gene TRBV27; no firm D call. This CDR3 spans 12 amino acids. Germline V gives CDR1 MNHEY, CDR2 SMNVEV (reference sequence). The ends were cut back, 0 bases at V and 8 bases at J, with 4 bases in the middle. In nucleotides, the CDR3 is TGTGCCAGCAGTTTATCACTTGGGGAGCTGTTTTTT. Amino acids: CASSLSLGELFF.

The chain employs TRBV7-9 and TRBJ2-1, with D possibly TRBD2 on 5 matching bases. This CDR3 has 12 residues. CDR1 is SEHNR and CDR2 is FQNEAQ in the germline V gene (reference sequence). With 8 bases removed from V and 7 bases from J, the gap between germline ends came to 12 bases. CDR3: CASERTGNEQFF. DNA of the CDR3: TGTGCCAGCGAGAGGACTGGTAATGAGCAGTTCTTC. Filled out from reference TRBV7-9 and TRBJ2-1, the complete variable domain reads DTGVSQNPRHKITKRGQNVTFRCDPISEHNRLYWYRQTLGQGPEFLTYFQNEAQLEKSRLLSDRFSAERPKGSFSTLEIQRTEQGDSAMYLCASERTGNEQFFGPGTRLTVL.

This clonotype was recorded a few times. The J gene is TRBJ2-1, the V gene TRBV7-9; no clear D gene. Germline V gene data show CDR1 as SEHNR and CDR2 as FQNEAQ (reference sequence). The CDR3 consists of 12 residues. V dropped 2 bases and J dropped 10 bases, with 9 bases sitting between them. The CDR3: CASSLWLEEQFF. The CDR3 bases are TGTGCCAGCAGCTTATGGCTAGAAGAGCAGTTCTTC.

This clonotype was seen repeatedly, ten times or more. The chain links TRBV6-5 to TRBJ2-2; D is ambiguous. V gave up 2 bases and J gave up 4 bases, with 11 bases separating them. This CDR3 is built from 15 residues. Looked up from germline, CDR1 is MNHEY and CDR2 is SVGAGI. In DNA form, the CDR3 reads TGTGCCAGCAGTTACCACCGCCCAGGCACCGGGGAGCTGTTTTTT. This gives the protein CASSYHRPGTGELFF.

In its sample, this clonotype was seen many times. The V and J genes are TRBV10-3 and TRBJ2-5, with a possible D match to TRBD1 (5 bases). The CDR3 runs to 15 residues. V lost 0 bases and J 1 base, leaving 9 bases between the germline ends. Germline CDR1 is ENHRY and CDR2 is SYGVKD. The CDR3 DNA sequence: TGTGCCATCAGTGAGTCCACAGGTTTCCAAGAGACCCAGTACTTC. Its protein product is CAISESTGFQETQYF.

This clonotype was recorded many times. The chain couples TRBV6-2 or TRBV6-3 to TRBJ2-1, with 9 positions matching TRBD2. The germline V gene has CDR1 MNHEY and CDR2 SVGEGT. V was clipped by 2 bases and J by 0 bases; unmatched bases: 5. The CDR3 has 17 residues. The CDR3 reads CASSYTSTSGSYNEQFF. Written as DNA, the CDR3 is TGTGCCAGCAGTTACACCTCGACTAGCGGCTCCTACAATGAGCAGTTCTTC.

At least ten counts were recorded for this clonotype. The chain recombines TRBV7-2 with TRBJ2-7, with D maybe TRBD1 (6 bases). Trimming stripped 2 bases from V and 0 bases from J, with 11 bases between. Germline V gene data show CDR1 as SGHTA and CDR2 as FQGNSA. The CDR3 runs 15 residues. CDR3 sequence: CASSLRQGSSYEQYF. The CDR3 DNA sequence: TGTGCCAGCAGCTTACGCCAGGGGAGCTCCTACGAGCAGTACTTC.